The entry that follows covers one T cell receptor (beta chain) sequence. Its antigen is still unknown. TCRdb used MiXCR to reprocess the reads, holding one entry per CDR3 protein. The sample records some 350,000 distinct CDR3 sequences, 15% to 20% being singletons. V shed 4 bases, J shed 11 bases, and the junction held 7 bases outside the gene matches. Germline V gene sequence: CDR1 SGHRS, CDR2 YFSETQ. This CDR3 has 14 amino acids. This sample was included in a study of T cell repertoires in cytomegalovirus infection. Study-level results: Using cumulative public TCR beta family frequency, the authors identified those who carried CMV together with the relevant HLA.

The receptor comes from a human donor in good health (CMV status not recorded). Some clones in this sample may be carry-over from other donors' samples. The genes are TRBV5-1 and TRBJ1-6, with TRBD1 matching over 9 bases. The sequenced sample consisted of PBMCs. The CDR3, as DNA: TGCGCCAGCAGCCCTACAGGGGGCATAACACCCCTCCACTTT. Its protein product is CASSPTGGITPLHF.